The 32 T cell receptor beta chains below were found in one sample sequenced in a study of blood T cells in healthy people across ages. Alongside a J-beta primer mix, a sample-barcoded 5' primer served in a second PCR lasting roughly 7 to 12 cycles. In TCRdb, the 5' RACE reads were re-called with MiXCR into one record per CDR3 protein. Here the sample spans 800,000 or so distinct CDR3 sequences, around a quarter being singletons. The same sample was also used in a study of T cells of mothers and their children.

Specimen: blood. All receptors derive from a boy under 18 in good health.

This clonotype has just one count. The junction differs from germline at one of its ends, possibly a read error. The V and J genes are TRBV12-3 or TRBV12-4 and TRBJ2-4, with D perhaps TRBD2 (6 bases). The CDR3 has 17 residues. CDR3 in DNA: TGTGCCAGCATTTTAGCGGAGGGGATTCTAGCCAAAAACATTCAGTACTTC. Amino acids: CASILAEGILAKNIQYF.

This clonotype occurred a few times. This chain connects TRBV7-9 to TRBJ2-1; TRBD1 matches 8 bases. The J call may be mistaken, given a closer DNA end match to TRBJ2-5. Looked up from germline, CDR1 is SEHNR and CDR2 is FQNEAQ (reference sequence). CDR3 size: 15 residues. This chain's CDR3 is CASSSMDRDSETQYF. CDR3 sequence (DNA): TGTGCCAGCAGCTCGATGGACAGGGATTCGGAGACCCAGTACTTC.

This clonotype was recorded only once. The chain uses TRBV15 and TRBJ1-2, with D maybe TRBD1 (6 bases). From germline, CDR1 is LNHNV and CDR2 YYDKDF (reference sequence). Trimming removed 1 base at V and 6 bases at J, with 9 bases between. This CDR3 contains 13 residues. The CDR3 DNA is TGTGCCACCAGCAGAGGTCCAGGGGATGGCTACACCTTC. This sequence encodes CATSRGPGDGYTF. The complete variable domain, with remaining parts taken from reference TRBV15 and TRBJ1-2, reads DAMVIQNPRYQVTQFGKPVTLSCSQTLNHNVMYWYQQKSSQAPKLLFHYYDKDFNNEADTPDNFQSRRPNTSFCFLDIRSPGLGDTAMYLCATSRGPGDGYTFGSGTRLTVV.

The chain has TRBV7-9 and TRBJ2-1, with D perhaps assigned TRBD1 or TRBD2 (5 bases each). The DNA end favors TRBJ2-5, so the J call may be wrong. CDR1 and CDR2 (germline): SEHNR, FQNEAQ (reference sequence). This CDR3 spans 14 amino acids. DNA for the CDR3: TGTGCCAGCAGCCACCGACGGGGCGGGGAGACCCAGTACTTC. It encodes CASSHRRGGETQYF.

CDR3 residues: CASRGPENIQYF. The CDR3 nucleotides are TGTGCCAGCAGGGGTCCGGAAAACATTCAGTACTTC. J is TRBJ2-4 and V is TRBV6-1, with D unresolved. This CDR3 has 12 residues. V was trimmed by 6 bases and J by 5 bases, leaving 8 bases between them. CDR1 MNHNS and CDR2 SASEGT come from the germline V gene.

V gene TRBV10-3 combines with J gene TRBJ2-7; 10 nucleotides line up with TRBD1. Unmatched junction bases numbered 8, after V lost 10 bases and J lost 2 bases. The CDR3 totals 14 residues. The germline gives CDR1 ENHRY, CDR2 SYGVKD. The CDR3 region is CATRRGQGTYEQYF. DNA for the CDR3: TGTGCCACCAGAAGGGGACAGGGGACCTACGAGCAGTACTTC.

This rearrangement joins TRBV7-9 to TRBJ1-1; D unclear. This CDR3 region has 15 residues. V was trimmed by 4 bases and J by 1 base, leaving 13 bases between them. Per germline, CDR1 SEHNR and CDR2 FQNEAQ (reference sequence). CDR3 sequence: CASSYAERTNTEAFF. In DNA, the CDR3 is TGTGCCAGCAGCTACGCCGAAAGGACGAACACTGAAGCTTTCTTT.

J is TRBJ1-6 and V is TRBV10-3; no firm D call. Germline V gene lookup returns CDR1 ENHRY and CDR2 SYGVKD. This CDR3 comprises 14 residues. V lost 0 bases and J 6 bases, leaving 6 bases between the germline ends. This chain's CDR3 is CAISESTANSPLHF. Written as DNA, the CDR3 is TGTGCCATCAGTGAGTCGACGGCTAATTCACCCCTCCACTTT.

This clonotype was seen a few times. V gene TRBV20-1 combines with J gene TRBJ1-5, with no clear D. With 8 bases removed from V and 3 bases from J, the gap between germline ends came to 17 bases. The CDR3 length is 14 residues. Germline assignment: CDR1 DFQATT and CDR2 SNEGSKA (reference sequence). CDR3 nucleotides: TGCAGTCATGGCAGCCGAAACCTCAATCAGCCCCAGCATTTT. It codes for CSHGSRNLNQPQHF.

This clonotype was seen only a few times. The V call is TRBV12-5, the J call TRBJ2-3, with 8 bases aligning to TRBD2. The germline V gene encodes CDR1 LGHNT and CDR2 FRNRAP. The CDR3 has 13 residues. The V segment lost 3 bases and the J segment 5 bases; nucleotides outside the gene matches: 1. The CDR3 reads CASGLAGVDTQYF. The DNA for the CDR3 is TGTGCTAGTGGTTTAGCGGGAGTAGATACGCAGTATTTT.

This clonotype was picked up a small number of times. The chain links TRBV13 to TRBJ2-1; 12 bases map to TRBD1. Germline CDR1 reads PRHDT; CDR2 reads FYEKMQ (reference sequence). V was pared by 5 bases and J by 9 bases, with 8 bases of the junction left unmatched. This CDR3 is built from 15 residues. CDR3 sequence (DNA): TGTGCCAGCAGCGCCCGGGGACAGGGGGCCGGTGAGCAGTTCTTC. It is translated as CASSARGQGAGEQFF.

This clonotype came up a few times. The chain is built from TRBV7-2 and TRBJ2-5, with TRBD2 matching over 12 bases. With the DNA end fitting TRBJ2-1 better, the J assignment may be wrong. Germline V gene data show CDR1 as SGHTA and CDR2 as FQGNSA. The CDR3 has 19 amino acids. CDR3 nucleotides: TGTGCCAGCAGCTTCCCGAACACAGGGTGGACTAGCGGGGAAAATGAGCAGTTCTTC. Its translation is CASSFPNTGWTSGENEQFF.

This sequence joins TRBV3-1 and TRBJ2-1; TRBD2 aligns across 10 bases. The V segment lost 1 base and the J segment 4 bases; nucleotides outside the gene matches: 4. Germline V CDR1 and CDR2: LGHDT, YNNKEL (reference sequence). The CDR3 length is 16 residues. CDR3 amino acids: CASSQASGSKYNEQFF. CDR3 nucleotides: TGTGCCAGCAGCCAAGCTAGCGGGAGCAAGTACAATGAGCAGTTCTTC.

The gene calls are TRBV6-2 or TRBV6-3 and TRBJ2-2; the match to TRBD2 covers 10 bases. V shed 6 bases and J 6 bases; nucleotides not matched to a gene: 13. CDR1 MNHEY and CDR2 SVGEGT come from the germline V gene. The CDR3 covers 17 residues. The CDR3 is CASRVAGLAGDPGELFF. The CDR3 region has the DNA TGTGCCAGCAGGGTAGCCGGGCTAGCGGGAGACCCCGGGGAGCTGTTTTTT.

The chain recombines TRBV28 with TRBJ1-5; 8 nucleotides line up with TRBD1. The germline gives CDR1 MDHEN, CDR2 SYDVKM. The V segment lost 6 bases and the J segment 2 bases; nucleotides outside the gene matches: 15. The CDR3 loop spans 18 amino acids. As DNA, the CDR3 is TGTGCCAGCAGACAACAAGGACAGGGAAGGAGGGGCAATCAGCCCCAGCATTTT. It specifies CASRQQGQGRRGNQPQHF.

This clonotype was seen more than once but under ten times. The chain carries TRBV4-3 and TRBJ2-5; the match to TRBD1 covers 9 bases. Germline V gene data show CDR1 as LGHNA and CDR2 as YSLEER. Losses at the gene ends were 1 base for V and 5 bases for J; bases not matched to a gene: 5. This CDR3 is 15 amino acids long. DNA of the CDR3: TGCGCCAGCAGCCAAGTCACAGGGGGCCTGGAGACCCAGTACTTC. Protein product: CASSQVTGGLETQYF.

This clonotype turned up a few times. CDR3 loop: CSASQIVPQGIVGNTIYF. DNA of the CDR3: TGCAGTGCTAGTCAGATCGTCCCCCAGGGGATCGTTGGAAACACCATATATTTT. This chain joins TRBV20-1 and TRBJ1-3; D possibly corresponds to TRBD1 (6 bases). The germline V gene has CDR1 DFQATT and CDR2 SNEGSKA (reference sequence). The CDR3 extends over 18 amino acids. Trimming cost V 3 bases and J 3 bases, with 24 bases left between them.

The rearrangement uses TRBV27 and TRBJ1-4, with D uncertain. The CDR3 covers 14 residues. Germline loops: CDR1 MNHEY, CDR2 SMNVEV (reference sequence). The V and J ends lost 6 bases and 8 bases respectively, with 16 bases between them. In DNA form, the CDR3 reads TGTGCCAGCAGGGACGGGAATCGCTCGGAAAAACTGTTTTTT. Translation gives CASRDGNRSEKLFF. Drawing the rest from reference TRBV27 and TRBJ1-4, the complete variable domain is EAQVTQNPRYLITVTGKKLTVTCSQNMNHEYMSWYRQDPGLGLRQIYYSMNVEVTDKGDVPEGYKVSRKEKRNFPLILESPSPNQTSLYFCASRDGNRSEKLFFGSGTQLSVL.

The chain joins TRBV20-1 to TRBJ2-1; 10 positions agree with TRBD2. Germline V lookup: CDR1 DFQATT, CDR2 SNEGSKA (reference sequence). V lost 6 bases to trimming and J lost 3 bases; unmatched junction nucleotides: 5. The length of the CDR3 is 14 residues. The CDR3 region is CSAAAGGFYNEQFF. The CDR3 DNA is TGCAGTGCCGCAGCGGGAGGGTTCTACAATGAGCAGTTCTTC.

This chain joins TRBV7-2 and TRBJ2-3; 7 bases fit TRBD1. Germline lookup yields CDR1 SGHTA and CDR2 FQGNSA. The junction had 5 bases not matched to a gene; V was cut back by 4 bases and J by 1 base. The CDR3 length is 15 residues. The CDR3 spells CASSSNRGGTDTQYF. DNA of the CDR3: TGTGCCAGCAGCTCGAACAGGGGCGGCACAGATACGCAGTATTTT.

This clonotype was seen only a few times. This chain uses TRBV7-9 with TRBJ2-1; D is unresolved. This CDR3 spans 12 amino acids. CDR1 SEHNR and CDR2 FQNEAQ come from the germline V gene (reference sequence). V gave up 2 bases and J gave up 10 bases, with 9 bases separating them. CDR3 nucleotides: TGTGCCAGCAGCTTACTGAGCGAGGAGCAGTTCTTC. It codes for CASSLLSEEQFF.

This clonotype turned up a few times. The rearrangement links TRBV29-1 to TRBJ2-5, with 9 bases matching TRBD1. The V segment lost 2 bases and the J segment 2 bases; nucleotides outside the gene matches: 3. The germline V gene encodes CDR1 SQVTM and CDR2 ANQGSEA. The CDR3 length is 14 residues. The CDR3: CSVEWTGEQETQYF. The CDR3 DNA sequence: TGCAGCGTTGAATGGACAGGGGAACAAGAGACCCAGTACTTC.

The rearrangement uses TRBV27 and TRBJ2-1; 7 positions match TRBD1. The DNA end is a closer match to TRBJ2-7, so the J assignment may be wrong. This CDR3 has 14 residues. Germline loops: CDR1 MNHEY, CDR2 SMNVEV (reference sequence). The chain's CDR3 is CASSVGGANYEQYF. The CDR3, as DNA: TGTGCCAGCAGTGTAGGGGGCGCTAACTACGAGCAGTACTTC.

V gene TRBV7-2 combines with J gene TRBJ2-6; 9 positions agree with TRBD1. The junction had 9 bases not matched to a gene; V was cut back by 5 bases and J by 1 base. Germline V gene sequence: CDR1 SGHTA, CDR2 FQGNSA. The CDR3 is made up of 18 amino acids. The CDR3 sequence: CASSRGQGGGSGANVLTF. The DNA of the CDR3 is TGTGCCAGCAGCAGGGGACAGGGAGGTGGTTCTGGGGCCAACGTCCTGACTTTC.

The rearrangement uses TRBV7-2 and TRBJ2-3, with a weak D call TRBD2 (5 bases). The CDR3 is 15 residues long. V was trimmed by 0 bases and J by 1 base, leaving 8 bases between them. From germline, CDR1 is SGHTA and CDR2 FQGNSA. The CDR3 nucleotides read TGTGCCAGCAGCTTAGCCTGGACTGGCACAGATACGCAGTATTTT. It encodes CASSLAWTGTDTQYF. The full variable domain, rest sourced from reference TRBV7-2 and TRBJ2-3, is GAGVSQSPSNKVTEKGKDVELRCDPISGHTALYWYRQSLGQGLEFLIYFQGNSAPDKSGLPSDRFSAERTGGSVSTLTIQRTQQEDSAVYLCASSLAWTGTDTQYFGPGTRLTVL.

The V call is TRBV5-4, the J call TRBJ2-3; tentative D call: TRBD2 (5 bases). Germline V gene lookup returns CDR1 SGHNT and CDR2 YYREEE (reference sequence). V lost 2 bases and J lost 3, with 13 bases in between. This CDR3 region has 15 residues. CDR3 protein: CASSFTGKATDTQYF. Here the CDR3 DNA reads TGTGCCAGCAGCTTTACCGGGAAGGCAACAGATACGCAGTATTTT.

In its sample, this clonotype was seen a few times. V and J are TRBV7-2 and TRBJ2-1; D is unclear. V lost 5 bases and J lost 8, with 13 bases in between. The CDR3 has 13 amino acids. CDR1 is SGHTA, CDR2 FQGNSA, per germline. Here the CDR3 DNA reads TGTGCCAGCAGCCCGTACTCCGGCGATGAGCAGTTCTTC. Amino acid sequence: CASSPYSGDEQFF. Supplemented by reference TRBV7-2 and TRBJ2-1, the full variable domain reads GAGVSQSPSNKVTEKGKDVELRCDPISGHTALYWYRQSLGQGLEFLIYFQGNSAPDKSGLPSDRFSAERTGGSVSTLTIQRTQQEDSAVYLCASSPYSGDEQFFGPGTRLTVL.

V is TRBV6-2 or TRBV6-3 and J is TRBJ2-5; 8 bases fit TRBD1. This CDR3 contains 12 residues. The V and J ends lost 6 bases and 7 bases, in that order; junction bases with no gene match: 4. From germline, CDR1 is MNHEY and CDR2 SVGEGT. CDR3 amino acids: CASSDRGGTQYF. CDR3 coding DNA: TGTGCCAGCAGCGACAGGGGTGGGACCCAGTACTTC.

This clonotype has a handful of counts. The V gene is TRBV20-1, the J gene TRBJ2-7, with TRBD2 matching over 11 bases. This CDR3 has 18 amino acids. Germline assignment: CDR1 DFQATT and CDR2 SNEGSKA (reference sequence). J was trimmed by 0 bases and V by 3 bases; bases with no gene match: 13. CDR3 amino acids: CSARVNLAGGPSSYEQYF. The CDR3 DNA follows: TGCAGTGCTAGGGTAAATCTAGCGGGGGGCCCCAGCTCCTACGAGCAGTACTTC.

This clonotype turned up a few times. The V gene is TRBV28, the J gene TRBJ2-5, with TRBD2 identical over 7 bases. V was pared by 7 bases and J by 2 bases, with 10 bases of the junction left unmatched. CDR3 length equals 15 residues. The germline gives CDR1 MDHEN, CDR2 SYDVKM. The CDR3 spells CASKVRTRAQETQYF. CDR3 bases: TGTGCCAGCAAGGTGCGGACTAGGGCACAAGAGACCCAGTACTTC.

This clonotype was detected only a few times. The CDR3 reads CSAPGGGPPYEQYF. The CDR3 DNA reads TGCAGTGCTCCCGGGGGGGGGCCCCCCTACGAGCAGTACTTC. The chain joins TRBV20-1 to TRBJ2-7; 8 positions match TRBD2. Losses at the gene ends were 5 bases for V and 2 bases for J; bases not matched to a gene: 8. Germline loops: CDR1 DFQATT, CDR2 SNEGSKA (reference sequence). The CDR3 consists of 14 residues.

This clonotype was seen a few times. The chain is built from TRBV2 and TRBJ2-1, with 9 positions matching TRBD2. Germline V gene data show CDR1 as SNHLY and CDR2 as FYNNEI. The CDR3 sequence is 12 residues long. V lost 6 bases and J lost 8; bases outside the gene matches: 2. CDR3 sequence reads: CASRGLADEQFF. CDR3 DNA sequence: TGTGCCAGCAGGGGACTAGCCGATGAGCAGTTCTTC.